This is a list of T cell receptor beta chains from one sample in a study of PD-1 blockade in classical Hodgkin lymphoma. TCRdb's copy holds only in-frame clones and misses some; the assay was immunoSEQ multiplex PCR. The sample comprises around 26,000 clones, 60% to 80% of which are singletons, and 3.3% rests with the top ten. This sample comprised peripheral blood mononuclear cells (PBMCs), obtained at baseline. The receptors shown here come from a human donor with classical Hodgkin lymphoma. The CDR3 runs from the conserved cysteine through the conserved F or W. The order of the fields is V gene, J gene, CDR3 length, D gene, clone size, CDR3 DNA, CDR3 protein. D genes are given only for firm matches. Clone size is given for some rows only: seen once, a few or many times, or a class if the clone is expanded.

V: TRBV5-1; J: TRBJ1-1; length: 15; D: .; size: few; DNA: TGCGCCAGCAGCTTCCTAGGTTTGACGGACACTGAAGCTTTCTTT; CDR3: CASSFLGLTDTEAFF
V: TRBV9; J: TRBJ2-1; length: 15; D: .; size: .; DNA: TGTGCCAGCAGCGTGGCGGGGGCCTCCTACAATGAGCAGTTCTTC; CDR3: CASSVAGASYNEQFF
V: TRBV6-6; J: TRBJ2-1; length: 14; D: TRBD2; size: .; DNA: TGTGCCAGCACCACCGGGGGGGGATTAGATGAGCAGTTCTTC; CDR3: CASTTGGGLDEQFF
V: TRBV4-1; J: TRBJ1-1; length: 15; D: TRBD1; size: .; DNA: TGCGCCAGCAGCCAAAGAACAGGGGGGAACACTGAAGCTTTCTTT; CDR3: CASSQRTGGNTEAFF
V: TRBV7-9; J: TRBJ1-2; length: 15; D: .; size: .; DNA: TGTGCCAGCCCAGTTAAGGGGGGGCCATACTATGGCTACACCTTC; CDR3: CASPVKGGPYYGYTF
V: TRBV4-3; J: TRBJ2-5; length: 15; D: .; size: .; DNA: TGCGCCAGCAGCCAAGTCTCGGGGGTTTGGGAGACCCAGTACTTC; CDR3: CASSQVSGVWETQYF
V: TRBV21-1; J: TRBJ2-3; length: 17; D: .; size: few; DNA: TGTGCCAGCAGCAGAAGACTAGCGGGAACGCGAACAGATACGCAGTATTTT; CDR3: CASSRRLAGTRTDTQYF
V: TRBV7-9; J: TRBJ2-7; length: 15; D: TRBD2; size: .; DNA: TGTGCCAGCAGCTATCTAGCGGGGGGTTCCTACGAGCAGTACTTC; CDR3: CASSYLAGGSYEQYF
V: TRBV21-1; J: TRBJ2-5; length: 15; D: .; size: .; DNA: TGTGCCAGCAGCTCCCCTGCGAGAATCCAAGAGACCCAGTACTTC; CDR3: CASSSPARIQETQYF
V: TRBV21-1; J: TRBJ1-2; length: 14; D: .; size: .; DNA: TGTGCCAGCAGCAAAGCAGGCCCCAACTATGGCTACACCTTC; CDR3: CASSKAGPNYGYTF
V: TRBV6-5; J: TRBJ2-7; length: 13; D: TRBD1; size: .; DNA: TGTGCCAGCAGTTACTCACGAGGCACAGGGGAGTACTTC; CDR3: CASSYSRGTGEYF
V: TRBV5-6; J: TRBJ2-7; length: 11; D: .; size: .; DNA: TGTGCCAGCAGCCGCACGTGGGAGCAGTACTTC; CDR3: CASSRTWEQYF
V: TRBV15; J: TRBJ2-7; length: 15; D: TRBD1; size: .; DNA: TGTGCCACCAGCAGGGACAGGGGAAGCTCCTACGAGCAGTACTTC; CDR3: CATSRDRGSSYEQYF
V: TRBV6-1; J: TRBJ1-5; length: 12; D: .; size: .; DNA: TGTGCCAGCAGTACTACGGGTCCGCCCCAGCATTTT; CDR3: CASSTTGPPQHF
V: TRBV7-9; J: TRBJ1-1; length: 11; D: .; size: .; DNA: TGTGCCAGCAGCTTAACCGTGGGAGCTTTCTTT; CDR3: CASSLTVGAFF
V: TRBV19; J: TRBJ2-1; length: 12; D: .; size: .; DNA: TGTGCCAGTAGTATGGCAGGGTATGAGCAGTTCTTC; CDR3: CASSMAGYEQFF
V: TRBV6-9; J: TRBJ2-7; length: 14; D: .; size: .; DNA: TGTGCCAGCAGTTCTATCGGGAGCACCTACGAGCAGTACTTC; CDR3: CASSSIGSTYEQYF
V: TRBV15; J: TRBJ1-1; length: 13; D: .; size: few; DNA: TGTGCCACCACTGCCAATAAGGGACACGGGGCTTTCTTT; CDR3: CATTANKGHGAFF
V: TRBV18; J: TRBJ2-5; length: 15; D: .; size: .; DNA: TGTGCCAGCTCACCACCGGGGACCACCCAAGAGACCCAGTACTTC; CDR3: CASSPPGTTQETQYF
V: TRBV13; J: TRBJ2-7; length: 14; D: .; size: .; DNA: TGTGCCAGCAGCGAAGAGGGATCCTCCTACGAGCAGTACTTC; CDR3: CASSEEGSSYEQYF
V: TRBV11-2; J: TRBJ2-1; length: 15; D: .; size: .; DNA: TGTGCCAGCAGGGGAGCCCGGGACGGACACAATGAGCAGTTCTTC; CDR3: CASRGARDGHNEQFF
V: TRBV7-6; J: TRBJ1-5; length: 13; D: .; size: .; DNA: TGTGCCAGCAGCCCAGACGGCAATCAGCCCCAGCATTTT; CDR3: CASSPDGNQPQHF
V: TRBV5-1; J: TRBJ2-7; length: 15; D: TRBD1; size: .; DNA: TGCGCCAGCAGCTGGACTACAGGGGGATCCTACGAGCAGTACTTC; CDR3: CASSWTTGGSYEQYF
V: TRBV4-2; J: TRBJ2-4; length: 16; D: TRBD2; size: .; DNA: TGTGCCAGCAGCCAAATGGCTAGCGGGGTTGGGGACATTCAGTACTTC; CDR3: CASSQMASGVGDIQYF
V: TRBV7-9; J: TRBJ1-2; length: 15; D: .; size: .; DNA: TGTGCCAGCAGCCCGCCTGAGGGACATAACTATGGCTACACCTTC; CDR3: CASSPPEGHNYGYTF
V: TRBV2; J: TRBJ2-1; length: 14; D: TRBD2; size: .; DNA: TGTGCCAGCAGTGAGGAGCGGGGGGACAATGAGCAGTTCTTC; CDR3: CASSEERGDNEQFF
V: TRBV7-2; J: TRBJ2-1; length: 12; D: .; size: .; DNA: TGTGCCAGCAGCTTACCCTACAATGAGCAGTTCTTC; CDR3: CASSLPYNEQFF
V: TRBV6-5; J: TRBJ2-7; length: 13; D: .; size: .; DNA: TGTGCCAGCAGTTACCAGCCTTCCTACGAGCAGTACTTC; CDR3: CASSYQPSYEQYF
V: TRBV4-1; J: TRBJ1-2; length: 15; D: .; size: .; DNA: TGCGCCAGCAGCCAAGAGTCGATCGGACAGTATGGCTACACCTTC; CDR3: CASSQESIGQYGYTF
V: TRBV7-9; J: TRBJ2-4; length: 17; D: .; size: .; DNA: TGTGCCAGCAGCCCAACACCTTCGACAGGCCGGAGTAACATTCAGTACTTC; CDR3: CASSPTPSTGRSNIQYF
V: TRBV5-6; J: TRBJ1-5; length: 18; D: .; size: .; DNA: TGTGCCAGCAGCTTGGGTGGTTTCCGAGGGGTCCCCTTATCGGCCCAGCATTTT; CDR3: CASSLGGFRGVPLSAQHF
V: TRBV5-1; J: TRBJ1-1; length: 14; D: .; size: once; DNA: TGCGCCAGCAGCTTGTACTACGGGAACACTGAAGCTTTCTTT; CDR3: CASSLYYGNTEAFF
V: TRBV9; J: TRBJ1-6; length: 15; D: TRBD1; size: .; DNA: TGTGCCAGCAGCGTAGGAAGACAGGGGGATTCACCCCTCCACTTT; CDR3: CASSVGRQGDSPLHF
V: TRBV30; J: TRBJ1-4; length: 12; D: .; size: .; DNA: TGTGCCTCACAAGGGACATCTGAAAAACTGTTTTTT; CDR3: CASQGTSEKLFF
V: TRBV10-2; J: TRBJ2-3; length: 14; D: TRBD1; size: .; DNA: TGCGCCAGCAGTTGGACAGGCTCCACAGATACGCAGTATTTT; CDR3: CASSWTGSTDTQYF
V: TRBV27; J: TRBJ1-6; length: 14; D: TRBD1; size: few; DNA: TGTGCCAGCACCGCCGGGACAGGGCGTTCACCCCTCCACTTT; CDR3: CASTAGTGRSPLHF
V: TRBV7-9; J: TRBJ1-5; length: 14; D: .; size: medium-sized; DNA: TGTGCCAGCAGCTCCCGGGACGGAAATCAGCCCCAGCATTTT; CDR3: CASSSRDGNQPQHF